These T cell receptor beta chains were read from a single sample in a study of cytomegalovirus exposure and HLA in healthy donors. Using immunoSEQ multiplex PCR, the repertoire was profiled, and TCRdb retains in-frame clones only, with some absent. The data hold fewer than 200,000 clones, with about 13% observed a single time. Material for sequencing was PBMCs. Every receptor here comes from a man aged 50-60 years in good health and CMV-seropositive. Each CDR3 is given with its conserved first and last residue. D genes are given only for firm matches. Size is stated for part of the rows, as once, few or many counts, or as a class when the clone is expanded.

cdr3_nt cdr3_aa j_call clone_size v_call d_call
TGTGCCAGCAGGAGGAACACCGGGGAGCTGTTTTTT CASRRNTGELFF TRBJ2-2 few TRBV7-2 .
TGCGCCAGCAGCCCCACAGGAGGGAGGGGAGATGGCTACACCTTC CASSPTGGRGDGYTF TRBJ1-2 few TRBV4-1 .
TGTGCCTGGAGCCCGCAGCCTCGAGGCGGGCCCCAGCATTTT CAWSPQPRGGPQHF TRBJ1-5 few TRBV30 .
TGTGCCAGCAGCCACCGATCCACAGGGGTAGGCTACACCTTC CASSHRSTGVGYTF TRBJ1-2 few TRBV14 TRBD1
TGCGCCAGCAGCTTGGAACCAGGGGCAAACATTCAGTACTTC CASSLEPGANIQYF TRBJ2-4 few TRBV5-1 .
TGCGCCAGCAGCCAAGCCGGGACAGGGGCCTATGGCTACACCTTC CASSQAGTGAYGYTF TRBJ1-2 few TRBV4-3 TRBD1
TGTGCCAGTAGGGCTGACACCACCGGCACAGATACGCAGTATTTT CASRADTTGTDTQYF TRBJ2-3 few TRBV19 .
TGTGCCAGCAGCCAAGCTACCGGGACAGTTGAAAAACTGTTTTTT CASSQATGTVEKLFF TRBJ1-4 . TRBV4-2 TRBD1
TGTGCCAGCAGCGCCGGGACAGGGCTTAGCACAGATACGCAGTATTTT CASSAGTGLSTDTQYF TRBJ2-3 few TRBV9 TRBD1
TGTGCCAGCAGTTTATCCGGGAGTAAGGGAGGAGGGGCTGGAGAGACCCAGTACTTC CASSLSGSKGGGAGETQYF TRBJ2-5 . TRBV27 .
TGCGCCAGCAGCCAAGATCCGGGGGGAAATGAGCAGTTCTTC CASSQDPGGNEQFF TRBJ2-1 few TRBV4-3 TRBD2
TGTGCCAGCACCAGAGGGAGGGCGAACACCGGGGAGCTGTTTTTT CASTRGRANTGELFF TRBJ2-2 . TRBV2 TRBD2
TGTGCCAGCAGCTTCCAGGGGTTCTCTGGAAACACCATATATTTT CASSFQGFSGNTIYF TRBJ1-3 . TRBV11-2 .
TGTGCCAGCAGCAACAACAGGGGTCGGGAGACCCAGTACTTC CASSNNRGRETQYF TRBJ2-5 few TRBV5-6 TRBD1
TGCGCCAGCAGCTTCGGCCCAGGGGATGGCTACACCTTC CASSFGPGDGYTF TRBJ1-2 . TRBV5-1 .
TGTGCCAGCAGTTTTTTGACAGGGGATAATGAAAAACTGTTTTTT CASSFLTGDNEKLFF TRBJ1-4 . TRBV28 TRBD1
TGTGCCAGCAGCTCGACAGGGGCGCAGTATTTT CASSSTGAQYF TRBJ2-3 . TRBV7-2 TRBD1
TGTGCCAGCAGCTTAGCAGGGACTGGGGGCTCCTACGAGCAGTACTTC CASSLAGTGGSYEQYF TRBJ2-7 few TRBV11-1 .
TGCGCCAGCAGGAGGGGGGACAGGGTAGGCAATCAGCCCCAGCATTTT CASRRGDRVGNQPQHF TRBJ1-5 . TRBV10-1 TRBD1
TGTGCCAGCAGCTTGGGAACAAATCAGCCCCAGCATTTT CASSLGTNQPQHF TRBJ1-5 . TRBV5-6 .
TGTGCCAGCAGTGAGATCTCCGGGACAGGTCGTCAGCCCCAGCATTTT CASSEISGTGRQPQHF TRBJ1-5 few TRBV27 TRBD1
TGTGCCAGCAGTCAGACTAGCGGGGTTCAAGAGACCCAGTACTTC CASSQTSGVQETQYF TRBJ2-5 few TRBV6-5 TRBD2